This T cell receptor beta chain was sequenced for a study of human T cells and chemical hapten exposure. General study findings and limits: Compared to controls, expanded TCRs made significantly more large clusters of similar CDR3s. TCRs whose frequency exceeded 1 in 1000 remained the same following DPC sensitization.

Time point here: pre-sensitization, week 0. The treatment is: therapeutic diphenylcyclopropenone sensitization with weekly scalp DPC. Blood draws came first, before each patch test. Donation of samples came from alopecia patients who were 18 to 70 years old and suitable for DPC. Germline V CDR1 and CDR2: SGHRS, YFSETQ. The CDR3 runs 15 residues. V lost 2 bases and J lost 5, with 16 bases in between. This clonotype has just a few counts. Its antigen is currently unknown. TCRdb reprocessed the RACE reads with MiXCR, giving one entry per CDR3 protein. This sample yields fewer than 150,000 distinct CDR3 sequences, of which roughly 14% are seen a single time; around 2.7% belongs to the top ten.

The sample in question was whole blood, obtained in connection with sensitization to the hapten diphenylcyclopropenone (DPC). The gene calls are TRBV5-1 and TRBJ1-2; a weak D match, TRBD1 (5 bases). This clonotype was sampled from a woman in her late teens or twenties with alopecia areata. Some clones in this sample may be carry-over from other donors' samples. The CDR3: CASSLAGQATYGYTF. CDR3 sequence (DNA): TGCGCCAGCAGCTTAGCAGGACAAGCAACGTATGGCTACACCTTC.